Below are 17 T cell receptor beta chains sequenced from a single sample in a study of blood T cell repertoires in COVID-19. Sequenced by immunoSEQ multiplex PCR; TCRdb stores in-frame clones only, minus some. The data show approximately 220,000 clones, around 84% seen once. The specimen was peripheral blood. Every receptor here comes from a woman aged 60 to 75 who had recovered from COVID-19.

This clone was seen more than once but under ten times. The chain couples TRBV24-1 to TRBJ2-1; D might be TRBD1 (6 bases). Trimming removed 4 bases from V and 6 bases from J, with 18 bases in between. The length of the CDR3 is 16 residues. Germline CDR1 and CDR2: KGHDR and SFDVKD. The CDR3 loop reads CATSENDYRDPNEQFF. CDR3 bases: TGTGCCACCAGTGAGAACGACTACAGGGACCCCAATGAGCAGTTCTTC.

This chain connects TRBV4-1 to TRBJ2-1; 15 nucleotides line up with TRBD2. The junction had 11 bases not matched to a gene; V was cut back by 1 base and J by 10 bases. The V gene's germline CDR1 is MGHRA and CDR2 YSYEKL. The CDR3 runs 18 residues. The chain's CDR3 is CASSQANMGLAGGVEQFF. In nucleotides, the CDR3 is TGCGCCAGCAGCCAAGCGAATATGGGACTAGCGGGGGGAGTCGAGCAGTTCTTC.

The chain employs TRBV2 and TRBJ1-2, with D perhaps matching TRBD1 (5 bases). The germline V gene has CDR1 SNHLY and CDR2 FYNNEI. Trimming cost V 2 bases and J 4 bases, with 11 bases left between them. This CDR3 spans 14 amino acids. CDR3 sequence reads: CASSERTPRYGYTF. The CDR3 DNA reads TGTGCCAGCAGTGAACGGACACCCCGCTATGGCTACACCTTC. The full variable domain, completed using reference TRBV2 and TRBJ1-2, is EPEVTQTPSHQVTQMGQEVILRCVPISNHLYFYWYRQILGQKVEFLVSFYNNEISEKSEIFDDQFSVERPDGSNFTLKIRSTKLEDSAMYFCASSERTPRYGYTFGSGTRLTVV.

The chain combines TRBV19 with TRBJ2-7, with D hard to call. Germline V lookup: CDR1 LNHDA, CDR2 SQIVND (reference sequence). V gave up 6 bases and J gave up 1 base, with 10 bases separating them. CDR3 length: 13 residues. CDR3 protein: CASSPTVSYEQYF. CDR3 nucleotide sequence: TGTGCCAGTAGCCCGACTGTATCCTACGAGCAGTACTTC.

Only a few counts were recorded for this clone. This chain connects TRBV3-1 (or the pseudogene TRBV3-2) to TRBJ2-2; tentatively, D is TRBD2 (6 bases). The CDR3 is 14 amino acids. CDR1 and CDR2 (germline): LGHDT, YNNKEL (reference sequence). V was clipped by 4 bases and J by 7 bases, with 13 bases between them. CDR3 sequence (DNA): TGTGCCAGCAGCCTCGGGACTTATGGCGGGGAGCTGTTTTTT. Translation gives CASSLGTYGGELFF.

V usage is TRBV7-2 and J usage is TRBJ2-3; unclear D gene. Trimming pared 3 bases from V and 3 bases from J, leaving 10 bases between. CDR3 length: 14 residues. The germline CDR1 and CDR2 sequences are SGHTA and FQGNSA. The CDR3 DNA reads TGTGCCAGCAGCTTTCCTACCTCGACAGATACGCAGTATTTT. Its protein is CASSFPTSTDTQYF.

The rearrangement links TRBV5-1 to TRBJ2-5, with TRBD2 identical over 10 bases. This CDR3 contains 16 residues. After removal of 4 bases from V and 3 bases from J, the junction contained 9 bases not matched to a gene. Germline V gene data show CDR1 as SGHRS and CDR2 as YFSETQ. The CDR3 reads CASSPGGLAGEETQYF. The CDR3 DNA reads TGCGCCAGCAGCCCAGGAGGGCTAGCGGGGGAAGAGACCCAGTACTTC.

V gene TRBV5-1 combines with J gene TRBJ1-2; D is ambiguous. Trimming removed 1 base at V and 10 bases at J, with 23 bases between. The CDR3 spans 16 residues. Germline V CDR1 and CDR2: SGHRS, YFSETQ. The CDR3 coding sequence is TGCGCCAGCAGCTTGCGTACGACGGACTTAACCAGTACCTACACCTTC. It yields the protein CASSLRTTDLTSTYTF.

The chain links TRBV5-1 to TRBJ2-2; TRBD1 matches 7 bases. The CDR3 has 14 amino acids. The V gene end was trimmed by 5 bases and the J gene end by 2 bases; junction bases not matched to a gene: 3. CDR1 and CDR2 from the germline V gene are SGHRS and YFSETQ. The CDR3 region has the DNA TGCGCCAGCAGTGGGACAGCCAACACCGGGGAGCTGTTTTTT. Encoded protein: CASSGTANTGELFF. The full variable domain, rest sourced from reference TRBV5-1 and TRBJ2-2, is KAGVTQTPRYLIKTRGQQVTLSCSPISGHRSVSWYQQTPGQGLQFLFEYFSETQRNKGNFPGRFSGRQFSNSRSEMNVSTLELGDSALYLCASSGTANTGELFFGEGSRLTVL.

V and J are TRBV18 and TRBJ1-1, with D hard to call. The length of the CDR3 is 15 residues. The germline CDR1 and CDR2 sequences are KGHSH and LQKENI. The V gene lost 3 bases and the J gene lost 1 base, with 12 bases spanning the gap. CDR3 protein: CASSPYLGENTEAFF. DNA for the CDR3: TGTGCCAGCTCACCCTACCTGGGAGAGAACACTGAAGCTTTCTTT.

The J gene is TRBJ1-2, the V gene TRBV6-5; 9 nucleotides align to TRBD1. The CDR3 covers 14 residues. Germline values: CDR1 MNHEY, CDR2 SVGAGI. Trimming cost V 6 bases and J 4 bases; bases outside gene matches: 6. CDR3 nucleotide sequence: TGTGCCAGCAGCCGGGACAGGGATACCTATGGCTACACCTTC. It yields the protein CASSRDRDTYGYTF.

The rearrangement uses TRBV6-6 and TRBJ2-3; maybe TRBD2 (6 bases). Trimming shortened V by 4 bases and J by 5 bases, and 10 bases separated the two germline ends. CDR1 and CDR2 (germline): MNHNY, SVGAGI (reference sequence). The CDR3 spans 13 residues. The chain's CDR3 is CASSSTRIDTQYF. The CDR3 nucleotides are TGTGCCAGCAGTTCGACTAGGATAGATACGCAGTATTTT.

The V and J genes are TRBV5-1 and TRBJ2-7; 10 positions match TRBD1. After removal of 4 bases from V and 3 bases from J, the junction contained 4 bases not matched to a gene. The CDR3 totals 14 residues. Germline V CDR1 and CDR2: SGHRS, YFSETQ. The CDR3 is CASSDGTGDYEQYF. The CDR3, as DNA: TGCGCCAGCAGCGACGGGACAGGGGACTACGAGCAGTACTTC. Full variable domain (rest looked up from reference TRBV5-1 and TRBJ2-7): KAGVTQTPRYLIKTRGQQVTLSCSPISGHRSVSWYQQTPGQGLQFLFEYFSETQRNKGNFPGRFSGRQFSNSRSEMNVSTLELGDSALYLCASSDGTGDYEQYFGPGTRLTVT.

The chain combines TRBV16 with TRBJ1-1, with 7 bases that match TRBD1. CDR3 length equals 13 residues. Germline CDR1 and CDR2: KGHSY and FQNENV. V lost 1 base, J lost 5 bases, and 1 base stayed unmatched. The CDR3 DNA is TGTGCCAGCAGCCAATTGACAGGGACTGAAGCTTTCTTT. Residues: CASSQLTGTEAFF.

This clone was recorded a few times. This chain uses TRBV25-1 with TRBJ1-2; TRBD1 matches at 10 bases. Germline CDR1 and CDR2: MGHDK and SYGVNS. J lost 4 bases, V lost 4 bases, and 3 bases had no gene match. The CDR3 runs to 14 residues. The DNA for the CDR3 is TGTGCCAGCAGTGCGACAGGGGGCGCCTATGGCTACACCTTC. The encoded protein is CASSATGGAYGYTF.

The chain combines TRBV5-1 with TRBJ2-3; 8 nucleotides agree with TRBD1. Germline assignment: CDR1 SGHRS and CDR2 YFSETQ. V trimming: 5 bases; J trimming: 0 bases; junction bases outside the gene matches: 14. This CDR3 is 18 amino acids long. CDR3 bases: TGCGCCAGCAGTCCCTGGGGTCCGGGACAGGTCAGCACAGATACGCAGTATTTT. Amino acids: CASSPWGPGQVSTDTQYF. The variable domain in full, with the rest retrieved from reference TRBV5-1 and TRBJ2-3, is KAGVTQTPRYLIKTRGQQVTLSCSPISGHRSVSWYQQTPGQGLQFLFEYFSETQRNKGNFPGRFSGRQFSNSRSEMNVSTLELGDSALYLCASSPWGPGQVSTDTQYFGPGTRLTVL.

The chain uses TRBV7-2 and TRBJ1-5, with 8 bases aligning to TRBD1. CDR3 length: 15 residues. V shed 5 bases and J 1 base; nucleotides not matched to a gene: 4. The germline gives CDR1 SGHTA, CDR2 FQGNSA. CDR3 loop: CASSPTGESNQPQHF. CDR3 nucleotides: TGTGCCAGCAGCCCGACAGGGGAGAGCAATCAGCCCCAGCATTTT.